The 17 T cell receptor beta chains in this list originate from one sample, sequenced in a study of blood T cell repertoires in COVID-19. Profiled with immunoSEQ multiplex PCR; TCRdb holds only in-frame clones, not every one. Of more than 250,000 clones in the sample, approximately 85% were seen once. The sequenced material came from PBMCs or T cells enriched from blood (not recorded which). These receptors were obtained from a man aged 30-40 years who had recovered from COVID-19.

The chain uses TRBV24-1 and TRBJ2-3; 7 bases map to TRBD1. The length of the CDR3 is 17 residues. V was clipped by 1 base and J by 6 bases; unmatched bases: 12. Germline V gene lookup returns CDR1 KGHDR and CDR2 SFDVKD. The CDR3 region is CATSDLGLAGGKDTQYF. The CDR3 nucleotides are TGTGCCACCAGTGATTTAGGGCTAGCAGGGGGTAAGGATACGCAGTATTTT.

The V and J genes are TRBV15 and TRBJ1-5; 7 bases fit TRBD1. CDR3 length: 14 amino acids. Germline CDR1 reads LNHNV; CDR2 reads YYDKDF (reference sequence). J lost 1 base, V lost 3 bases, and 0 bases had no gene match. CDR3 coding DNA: TGTGCCACCAGCAGGGGACAGAGCAATCAGCCCCAGCATTTT. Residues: CATSRGQSNQPQHF.

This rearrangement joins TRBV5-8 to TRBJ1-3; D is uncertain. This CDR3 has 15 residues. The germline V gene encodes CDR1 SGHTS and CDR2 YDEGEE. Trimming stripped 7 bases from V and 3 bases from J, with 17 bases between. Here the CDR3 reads CASAWAQAGGNTIYF. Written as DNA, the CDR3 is TGTGCCAGCGCATGGGCCCAGGCAGGTGGAAACACCATATATTTT.

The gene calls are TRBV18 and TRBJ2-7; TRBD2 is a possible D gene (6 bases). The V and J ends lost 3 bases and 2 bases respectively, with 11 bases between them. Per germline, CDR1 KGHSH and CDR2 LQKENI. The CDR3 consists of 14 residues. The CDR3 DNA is TGTGCCAGCTCACCCGGCGCGGGAACCTACGAGCAGTACTTC. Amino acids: CASSPGAGTYEQYF.

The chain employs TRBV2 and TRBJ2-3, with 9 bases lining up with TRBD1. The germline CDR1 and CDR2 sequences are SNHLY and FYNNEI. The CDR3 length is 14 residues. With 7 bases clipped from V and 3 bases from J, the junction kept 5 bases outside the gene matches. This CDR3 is CASNRQGGTDTQYF. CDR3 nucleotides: TGTGCCAGCAACCGACAGGGGGGGACAGATACGCAGTATTTT.

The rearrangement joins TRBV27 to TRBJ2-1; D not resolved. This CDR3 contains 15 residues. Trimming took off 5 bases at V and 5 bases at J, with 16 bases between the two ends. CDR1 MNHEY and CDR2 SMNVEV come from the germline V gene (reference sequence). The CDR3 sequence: CASSELRFGDNEQFF. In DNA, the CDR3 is TGTGCCAGCAGTGAACTCAGGTTTGGCGACAATGAGCAGTTCTTC.

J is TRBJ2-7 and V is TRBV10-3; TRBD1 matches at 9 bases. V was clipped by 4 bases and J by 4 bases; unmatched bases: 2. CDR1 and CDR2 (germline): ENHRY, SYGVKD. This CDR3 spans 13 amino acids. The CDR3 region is CAISGGQGYEQYF. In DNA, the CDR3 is TGTGCCATCAGTGGGGGACAGGGTTACGAGCAGTACTTC.

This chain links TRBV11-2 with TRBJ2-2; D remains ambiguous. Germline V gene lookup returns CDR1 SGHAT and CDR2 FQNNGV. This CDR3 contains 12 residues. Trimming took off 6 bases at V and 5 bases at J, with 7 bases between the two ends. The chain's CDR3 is CASSYSTGELFF. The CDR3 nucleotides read TGTGCCAGCAGTTACTCAACCGGGGAGCTGTTTTTT.

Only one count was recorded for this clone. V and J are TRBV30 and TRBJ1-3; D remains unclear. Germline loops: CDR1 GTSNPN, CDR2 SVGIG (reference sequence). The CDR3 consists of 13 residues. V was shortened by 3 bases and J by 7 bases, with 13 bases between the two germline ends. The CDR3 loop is CAWRTKIGNTIYF. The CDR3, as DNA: TGTGCCTGGAGAACGAAGATCGGGAACACCATATATTTT.

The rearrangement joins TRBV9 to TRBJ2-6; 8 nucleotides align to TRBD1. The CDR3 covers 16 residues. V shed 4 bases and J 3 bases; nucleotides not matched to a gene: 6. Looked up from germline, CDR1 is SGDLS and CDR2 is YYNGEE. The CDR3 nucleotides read TGTGCCAGCAGCTTTCCACAGGGGGTTGGGGCCAACGTCCTGACTTTC. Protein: CASSFPQGVGANVLTF. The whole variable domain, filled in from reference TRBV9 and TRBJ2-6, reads DSGVTQTPKHLITATGQRVTLRCSPRSGDLSVYWYQQSLDQGLQFLIQYYNGEERAKGNILERFSAQQFPDLHSELNLSSLELGDSALYFCASSFPQGVGANVLTFGAGSRLTVL.

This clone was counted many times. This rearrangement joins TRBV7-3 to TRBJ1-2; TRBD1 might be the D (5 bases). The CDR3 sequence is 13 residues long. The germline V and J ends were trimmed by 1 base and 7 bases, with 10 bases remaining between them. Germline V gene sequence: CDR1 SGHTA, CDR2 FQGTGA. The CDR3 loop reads CASSLNVGGGYTF. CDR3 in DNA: TGTGCCAGCAGCTTAAACGTGGGGGGTGGCTACACCTTC.

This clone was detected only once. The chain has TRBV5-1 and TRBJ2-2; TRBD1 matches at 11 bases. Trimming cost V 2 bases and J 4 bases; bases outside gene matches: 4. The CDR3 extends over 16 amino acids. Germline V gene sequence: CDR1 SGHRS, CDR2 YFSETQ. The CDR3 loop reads CASSFGTGGSTGELFF. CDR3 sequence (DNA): TGCGCCAGCAGCTTTGGGACAGGGGGTAGCACCGGGGAGCTGTTTTTT.

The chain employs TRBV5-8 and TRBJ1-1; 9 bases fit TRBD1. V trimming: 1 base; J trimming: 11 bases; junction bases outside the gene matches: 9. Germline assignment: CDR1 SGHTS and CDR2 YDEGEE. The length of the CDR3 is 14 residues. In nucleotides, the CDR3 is TGTGCCAGCAGCTTGTCCGGGACAGGGTGGGATGCTTTCTTT. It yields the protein CASSLSGTGWDAFF.

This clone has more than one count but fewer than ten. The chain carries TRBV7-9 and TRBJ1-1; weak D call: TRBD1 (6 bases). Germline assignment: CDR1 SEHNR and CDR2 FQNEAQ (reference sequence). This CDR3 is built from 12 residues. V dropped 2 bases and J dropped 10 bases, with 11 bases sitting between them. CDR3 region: CASSLRGIGAFF. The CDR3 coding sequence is TGTGCCAGCAGCTTAAGGGGGATCGGAGCTTTCTTT.

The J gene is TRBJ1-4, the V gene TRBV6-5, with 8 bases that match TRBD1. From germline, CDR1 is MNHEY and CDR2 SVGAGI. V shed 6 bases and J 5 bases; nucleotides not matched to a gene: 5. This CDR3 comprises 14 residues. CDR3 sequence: CASSRQGRNEKLFF. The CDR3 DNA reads TGTGCCAGCAGCCGACAGGGGAGGAATGAAAAACTGTTTTTT.

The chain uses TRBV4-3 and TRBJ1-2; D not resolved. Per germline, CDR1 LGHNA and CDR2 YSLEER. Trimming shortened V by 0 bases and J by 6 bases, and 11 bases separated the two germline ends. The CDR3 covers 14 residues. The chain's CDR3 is CASSQEIGGHGYTF. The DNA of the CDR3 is TGCGCCAGCAGCCAAGAAATAGGAGGCCATGGCTACACCTTC.

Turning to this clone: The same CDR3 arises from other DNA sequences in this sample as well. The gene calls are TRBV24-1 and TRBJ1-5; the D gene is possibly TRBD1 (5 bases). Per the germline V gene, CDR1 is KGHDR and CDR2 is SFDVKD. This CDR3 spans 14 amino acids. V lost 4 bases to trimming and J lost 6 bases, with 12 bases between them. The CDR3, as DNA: TGTGCCACCAGTGAGCCGGGACTTGGTCAGCCCCAGCATTTT. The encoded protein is CATSEPGLGQPQHF.